The 29 T cell receptor beta chains below come from one sample, sequenced in a study of blood T cell repertoires in COVID-19. Measured with immunoSEQ multiplex PCR; TCRdb has only the in-frame clones, and not every one. Here the sample spans tens of thousands of clones, more than 75% being singletons. The sequenced sample was peripheral blood. The source of these receptors is a human donor in a cohort sampled during active COVID-19.

The chain uses TRBV12-3 or TRBV12-4 and TRBJ2-7; D may be TRBD1 (6 bases). The germline V and J ends were trimmed by 6 bases and 4 bases, with 13 bases remaining between them. This CDR3 has 13 amino acids. Here the CDR3 reads CASSETGSYEQYF. Here the CDR3 DNA reads TGTGCCAGCAGCGAAACAGGGTCTTACGAGCAGTACTTC.

The chain links TRBV28 to TRBJ1-2, with a weak D call TRBD1 (6 bases). This CDR3 has 17 amino acids. Trimming cost V 6 bases and J 6 bases, with 26 bases left between them. Germline loops: CDR1 MDHEN, CDR2 SYDVKM. The CDR3 region has the DNA TGTGCCAGCAGCCCTACCGGAGTTGGGCAGGGGTTTGATGGCTACACCTTC. It translates to CASSPTGVGQGFDGYTF.

The chain employs TRBV5-6 and TRBJ2-7; possible D gene TRBD1, 6 bases. CDR1 and CDR2 from the germline V gene are SGHDT and YYEEEE. Trimming took 6 bases from V and 0 from J, leaving 10 bases between them. The CDR3 loop spans 13 amino acids. CDR3 region: CASTTGSSYEQYF. As DNA, the CDR3 is TGTGCCAGCACTACAGGGTCCTCCTACGAGCAGTACTTC.

V and J are TRBV28 and TRBJ2-7, with a weak D call TRBD1 (6 bases). There are 14 residues in the CDR3. V shed 5 bases and J shed 1 base, with 12 bases lying between them. CDR1 is MDHEN and CDR2 is SYDVKM in the germline V gene. CDR3 sequence: CASSPTGISYEQYF. The CDR3 DNA follows: TGTGCCAGCAGTCCTACAGGGATTTCCTACGAGCAGTACTTC.

V usage is TRBV7-9 and J usage is TRBJ1-4, with D hard to call. CDR3 length: 17 amino acids. V dropped 2 bases and J dropped 4 bases, with 17 bases sitting between them. Germline assignment: CDR1 SEHNR and CDR2 FQNEAQ (reference sequence). CDR3 sequence reads: CASSLNSGRRVNEKLFF. In nucleotides, the CDR3 is TGTGCCAGCAGCTTAAATTCAGGACGGCGGGTTAATGAAAAACTGTTTTTT.

The chain joins TRBV15 to TRBJ1-4, with TRBD1 matching over 10 bases. The germline V gene has CDR1 LNHNV and CDR2 YYDKDF (reference sequence). V lost 7 bases and J lost 7; bases outside the gene matches: 12. This CDR3 region has 16 residues. The CDR3 DNA reads as TGTGCCACCATCCCGACAGGGGGCGAGTATCGTGAAAAACTGTTTTTT. This translates into CATIPTGGEYREKLFF. Complete variable domain (other parts from reference TRBV15 and TRBJ1-4): DAMVIQNPRYQVTQFGKPVTLSCSQTLNHNVMYWYQQKSSQAPKLLFHYYDKDFNNEADTPDNFQSRRPNTSFCFLDIRSPGLGDTAMYLCATIPTGGEYREKLFFGSGTQLSVL.

Only one count was recorded for this clone. The gene calls are TRBV29-1 and TRBJ1-2; 11 positions match TRBD1. Unmatched junction bases numbered 5, after V lost 7 bases and J lost 7 bases. CDR3 length: 12 amino acids. Looked up from germline, CDR1 is SQVTM and CDR2 is ANQGSEA. CDR3 sequence: CSAIGTGGGYTF. In DNA, the CDR3 is TGCAGCGCCATCGGGACAGGGGGTGGCTACACCTTC.

This chain uses TRBV15 with TRBJ1-1, with D possibly TRBD1 on 5 matching bases. Trimming removed 0 bases from V and 8 bases from J, with 10 bases in between. The CDR3 consists of 13 residues. Looked up from germline, CDR1 is LNHNV and CDR2 is YYDKDF (reference sequence). The CDR3 bases are TGTGCCACCAGCAGAGATGGGGGGATAGAAGCTTTCTTT. Translation gives CATSRDGGIEAFF.

This clone was counted a few times. This sequence joins TRBV4-2 and TRBJ2-7; D possibly corresponds to TRBD2 (5 bases). The CDR3 runs to 16 residues. V shed 4 bases and J shed 6 bases, with 22 bases lying between them. Germline lookup yields CDR1 LGHNA and CDR2 YNFKEQ. The CDR3 here is CASSPVPSSGVGEQYF. The DNA for the CDR3 is TGTGCCAGCAGCCCGGTACCTTCCTCCGGGGTCGGCGAGCAGTACTTC.

J is TRBJ1-2 and V is TRBV4-1, with 7 bases matching TRBD1. V shed 1 base and J 7 bases; nucleotides not matched to a gene: 9. Germline V gene lookup returns CDR1 MGHRA and CDR2 YSYEKL. This CDR3 spans 15 amino acids. The CDR3 region has the DNA TGCGCCAGCAGCCAAGGGACCCAGGGGGATGGTGGCTACACCTTC. It specifies CASSQGTQGDGGYTF.

V gene TRBV11-2 combines with J gene TRBJ2-5; TRBD2 matches 8 bases. Trimming removed 0 bases from V and 1 base from J; junction bases left unmatched: 4. Looked up from germline, CDR1 is SGHAT and CDR2 is FQNNGV. CDR3 length: 16 residues. The CDR3: CASSLDLAGRQETQYF. DNA of the CDR3: TGTGCCAGCAGCTTAGATTTAGCGGGGCGCCAAGAGACCCAGTACTTC. The variable domain in full, completed from reference TRBV11-2 and TRBJ2-5, reads EAGVAQSPRYKIIEKRQSVAFWCNPISGHATLYWYQQILGQGPKLLIQFQNNGVVDDSQLPKDRFSAERLKGVDSTLKIQPAKLEDSAVYLCASSLDLAGRQETQYFGPGTRLLVL.

The chain has TRBV5-6 and TRBJ2-7; tentative D call: TRBD1 (7 bases). This CDR3 spans 15 amino acids. The germline CDR1 and CDR2 sequences are SGHDT and YYEEEE. Trimming cost V 4 bases and J 0 bases, with 14 bases left between them. CDR3 in amino acids: CASSGGTAYSYEQYF. The CDR3 DNA follows: TGTGCCAGCAGCGGCGGGACAGCCTACTCCTACGAGCAGTACTTC.

This sequence joins TRBV27 and TRBJ2-1; 9 bases line up with TRBD2. Trimming at V came to 5 bases and at J to 4 bases, leaving 0 bases not matched to a gene. CDR1 is MNHEY and CDR2 is SMNVEV in the germline V gene (reference sequence). This CDR3 region has 13 residues. Here the CDR3 reads CASSLAGYNEQFF. The CDR3 coding sequence is TGTGCCAGCAGTCTAGCGGGGTACAATGAGCAGTTCTTC.

V and J are TRBV27 and TRBJ1-2, with 7 nucleotides matching TRBD1. The J segment lost 8 bases and the V segment lost 3 bases, leaving 9 bases of the junction unmatched. CDR1 is MNHEY, CDR2 SMNVEV, per germline (reference sequence). The CDR3 loop spans 14 amino acids. In DNA form, the CDR3 reads TGTGCCAGCAGTTTTCGCGGAGGGGGCGGAGGCTACACCTTC. Amino acids: CASSFRGGGGGYTF.

The chain links TRBV18 to TRBJ2-7; D uncertain. The CDR3 runs to 13 residues. Germline CDR1 reads KGHSH; CDR2 reads LQKENI. Trimming took off 3 bases at V and 0 bases at J, with 6 bases between the two ends. Here the CDR3 reads CASSPGHSYEQYF. Written as DNA, the CDR3 is TGTGCCAGCTCACCTGGGCACTCCTACGAGCAGTACTTC.

The rearrangement joins TRBV4-2 to TRBJ1-5; 7 bases fit TRBD1. Looked up from germline, CDR1 is LGHNA and CDR2 is YNFKEQ. The CDR3 covers 15 residues. V lost 4 bases to trimming and J lost 1 base; unmatched junction nucleotides: 4. The CDR3 nucleotides read TGTGCCAGCAGCCCGGAACAGGGGAGCAATCAGCCCCAGCATTTT. Translating it yields CASSPEQGSNQPQHF.

The chain joins TRBV3-1 (or the pseudogene TRBV3-2) to TRBJ2-7, with TRBD1 identical over 7 bases. CDR1 is LGHDT, CDR2 YNNKEL, per germline (reference sequence). The CDR3 sequence is 13 residues long. V dropped 6 bases and J dropped 3; count of bases not matched to a gene: 5. CDR3: CASSRQGYYEQYF. The CDR3 DNA is TGTGCCAGCAGTCGACAGGGATACTACGAGCAGTACTTC.

The chain is built from TRBV19 and TRBJ1-1; 9 bases line up with TRBD1. The junction had 10 bases not matched to a gene; V was cut back by 5 bases and J by 12 bases. Germline V gives CDR1 LNHDA, CDR2 SQIVND (reference sequence). The CDR3 is 13 amino acids. The CDR3 here is CASSASPDRGSFF. DNA for the CDR3: TGTGCCAGTAGTGCGTCGCCGGACAGGGGCTCTTTCTTT. The variable domain in full, with the rest retrieved from reference TRBV19 and TRBJ1-1, is DGGITQSPKYLFRKEGQNVTLSCEQNLNHDAMYWYRQDPGQGLRLIYYSQIVNDFQKGDIAEGYSVSREKKESFPLTVTSAQKNPTAFYLCASSASPDRGSFFGQGTRLTVV.

This clone showed up just a few times. This chain connects TRBV6-5 to TRBJ1-1; no reliable D call. The CDR3 runs to 10 residues. Germline-derived CDR1 and CDR2 are MNHEY and SVGAGI. V gave up 8 bases and J gave up 7 bases, with 8 bases separating them. The CDR3: CASSRNEAFF. The CDR3 DNA sequence: TGTGCCAGCTCGCGGAATGAAGCTTTCTTT.

The rearrangement uses TRBV7-2 and TRBJ2-7, with 8 bases identical to TRBD2. The germline V gene encodes CDR1 SGHTA and CDR2 FQGNSA. Unmatched junction bases numbered 12, after V lost 5 bases and J lost 6 bases. The CDR3 spans 15 residues. The chain's CDR3 is CASSIGPGLGSEQYF. CDR3 coding DNA: TGTGCCAGCAGCATCGGACCGGGACTAGGAAGCGAGCAGTACTTC.

The rearrangement joins TRBV4-1 to TRBJ1-5, with TRBD1 matching 7 bases. The CDR3 is 16 amino acids. Per the germline V gene, CDR1 is MGHRA and CDR2 is YSYEKL. The V segment lost 5 bases and the J segment 3 bases; nucleotides outside the gene matches: 10. CDR3 amino acids: CASSIRQGQANQPQHF. CDR3 nucleotide sequence: TGCGCCAGCAGCATTAGACAGGGTCAGGCCAATCAGCCCCAGCATTTT.

The V call is TRBV5-1, the J call TRBJ2-1, with TRBD2 matching 13 bases. The ends lost 2 bases at V and 4 bases at J; junction bases unmatched: 3. This CDR3 spans 16 amino acids. In germline, CDR1 is SGHRS, CDR2 YFSETQ. The CDR3 here is CASSLTSGGAYNEQFF. The CDR3 DNA follows: TGCGCCAGCAGCTTAACTAGCGGGGGGGCGTACAATGAGCAGTTCTTC.

The gene calls are TRBV11-2 and TRBJ1-1, with 7 bases that match TRBD1. With 4 bases clipped from V and 4 bases from J, the junction kept 15 bases outside the gene matches. The germline gives CDR1 SGHAT, CDR2 FQNNGV. This CDR3 comprises 17 residues. As DNA, the CDR3 is TGTGCCAGCAGCTCCCGTGACAGGGCGGAGATGATCACTGAAGCTTTCTTT. It specifies CASSSRDRAEMITEAFF.

This sequence joins TRBV29-1 and TRBJ2-7; the match to TRBD1 covers 9 bases. Germline V lookup: CDR1 SQVTM, CDR2 ANQGSEA. Losses at the gene ends were 5 bases for V and 2 bases for J; bases not matched to a gene: 13. The CDR3 totals 16 residues. The CDR3 sequence is CSVRRGQGPSPYEQYF. The DNA of the CDR3 is TGCAGCGTTCGCCGGGGACAGGGCCCTTCCCCCTACGAGCAGTACTTC.

The chain links TRBV19 to TRBJ1-2; 7 nucleotides match TRBD1. V lost 7 bases to trimming and J lost 5 bases; unmatched junction nucleotides: 1. Germline CDR1 and CDR2: LNHDA and SQIVND (reference sequence). This CDR3 region has 11 residues. CDR3 residues: CASTGGYGYTF. The CDR3 DNA reads as TGTGCCAGTACAGGGGGGTATGGCTACACCTTC. Combining the CDR3 with reference TRBV19 and TRBJ1-2 gives the whole variable domain DGGITQSPKYLFRKEGQNVTLSCEQNLNHDAMYWYRQDPGQGLRLIYYSQIVNDFQKGDIAEGYSVSREKKESFPLTVTSAQKNPTAFYLCASTGGYGYTFGSGTRLTVV.

The V call is TRBV4-1, the J call TRBJ2-7; 14 bases agree with TRBD2. The V gene end was trimmed by 4 bases and the J gene end by 2 bases; junction bases not matched to a gene: 4. The CDR3 contains 16 residues. Germline V gene data show CDR1 as MGHRA and CDR2 as YSYEKL. CDR3 sequence reads: CASSLGTSGGPYEQYF. The CDR3 DNA reads as TGCGCCAGCAGCCTAGGGACTAGCGGGGGACCCTACGAGCAGTACTTC.

This rearrangement joins TRBV11-2 to TRBJ2-7, with D possibly being TRBD2 (5 bases). V lost 4 bases to trimming and J lost 1 base, with 14 bases between them. Germline V gives CDR1 SGHAT, CDR2 FQNNGV. The CDR3 is made up of 15 amino acids. The CDR3 bases are TGTGCCAGCAGCTCCTTAAGAGGGAAATCCTACGAGCAGTACTTC. Protein: CASSSLRGKSYEQYF.

The chain links TRBV21-1 to TRBJ1-2; no DNA check was done on the table's D call, TRBD1. TRBV21-1 is a recognized pseudogene. This CDR3 comprises 19 residues. The CDR3 DNA is TGTGCCAGCAGCAAACGACAATCCGGGACAGGAGCCTTTAACTATGGCTACACCTTC. Amino acid sequence: CASSKRQSGTGAFNYGYTF.

The chain carries TRBV19 and TRBJ2-7; TRBD2 is a possible D gene (7 bases). The CDR3 contains 14 residues. V gave up 4 bases and J gave up 0 bases, with 10 bases separating them. Germline V gene data show CDR1 as LNHDA and CDR2 as SQIVND (reference sequence). The CDR3 sequence: CASSSGGVSYEQYF. In DNA, the CDR3 is TGTGCCAGTAGTAGCGGGGGCGTCTCCTACGAGCAGTACTTC.